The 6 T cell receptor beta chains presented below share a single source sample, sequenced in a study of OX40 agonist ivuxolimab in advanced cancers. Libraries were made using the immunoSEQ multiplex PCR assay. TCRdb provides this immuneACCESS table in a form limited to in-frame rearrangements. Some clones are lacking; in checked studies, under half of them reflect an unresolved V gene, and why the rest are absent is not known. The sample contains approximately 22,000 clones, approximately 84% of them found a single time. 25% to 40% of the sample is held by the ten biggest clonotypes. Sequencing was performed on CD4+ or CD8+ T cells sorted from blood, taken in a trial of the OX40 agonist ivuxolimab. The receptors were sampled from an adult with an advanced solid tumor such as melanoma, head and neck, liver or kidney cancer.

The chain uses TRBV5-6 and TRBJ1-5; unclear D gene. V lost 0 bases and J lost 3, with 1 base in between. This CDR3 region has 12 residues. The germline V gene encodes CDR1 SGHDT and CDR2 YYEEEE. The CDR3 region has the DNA TGTGCCAGCAGCTTGGCCAATCAGCCCCAGCATTTT. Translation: CASSLANQPQHF.

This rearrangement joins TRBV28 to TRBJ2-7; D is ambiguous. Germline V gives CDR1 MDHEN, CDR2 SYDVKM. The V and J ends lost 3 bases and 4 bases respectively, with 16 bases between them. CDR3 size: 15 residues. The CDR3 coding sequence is TGTGCCAGCAGTTTCCTGCCACATGAGATGTACGAGCAGTACTTC. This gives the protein CASSFLPHEMYEQYF.

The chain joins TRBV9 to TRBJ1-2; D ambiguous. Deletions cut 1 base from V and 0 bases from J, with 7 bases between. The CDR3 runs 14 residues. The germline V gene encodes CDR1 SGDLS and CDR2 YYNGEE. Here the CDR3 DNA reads TGTGCCAGCAGCGTAACCAGTTCTAACTATGGCTACACCTTC. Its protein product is CASSVTSSNYGYTF.

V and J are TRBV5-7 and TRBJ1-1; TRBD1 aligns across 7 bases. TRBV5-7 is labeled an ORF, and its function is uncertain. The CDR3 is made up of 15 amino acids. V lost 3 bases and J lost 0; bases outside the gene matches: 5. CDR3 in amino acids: CASSSRDRMNTEAFF. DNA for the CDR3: TGTGCCAGCAGCTCCAGGGACAGAATGAACACTGAAGCTTTCTTT.

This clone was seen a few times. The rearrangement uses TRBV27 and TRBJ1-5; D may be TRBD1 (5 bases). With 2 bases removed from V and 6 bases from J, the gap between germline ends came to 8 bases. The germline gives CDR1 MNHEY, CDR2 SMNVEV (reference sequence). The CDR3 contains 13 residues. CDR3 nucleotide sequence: TGTGCCAGCAGTTTAGGGGGAAGTCAGCCCCAGCATTTT. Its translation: CASSLGGSQPQHF.

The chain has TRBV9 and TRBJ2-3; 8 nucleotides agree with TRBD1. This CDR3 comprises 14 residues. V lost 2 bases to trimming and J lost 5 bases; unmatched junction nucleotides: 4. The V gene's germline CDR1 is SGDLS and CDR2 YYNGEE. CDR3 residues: CASSVQGAGDTQYF. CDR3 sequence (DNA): TGTGCCAGCAGCGTCCAGGGGGCTGGAGATACGCAGTATTTT.